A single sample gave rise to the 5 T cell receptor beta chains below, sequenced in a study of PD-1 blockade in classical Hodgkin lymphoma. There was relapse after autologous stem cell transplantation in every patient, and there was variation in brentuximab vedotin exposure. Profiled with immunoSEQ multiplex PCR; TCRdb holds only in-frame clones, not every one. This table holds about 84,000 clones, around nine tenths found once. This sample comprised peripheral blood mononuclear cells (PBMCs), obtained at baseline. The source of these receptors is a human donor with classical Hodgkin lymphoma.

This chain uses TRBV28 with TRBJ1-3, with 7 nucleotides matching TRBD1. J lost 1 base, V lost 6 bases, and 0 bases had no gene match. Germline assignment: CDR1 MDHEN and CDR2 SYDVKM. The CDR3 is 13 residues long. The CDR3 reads CASSRGSGNTIYF. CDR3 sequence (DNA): TGTGCCAGCAGCAGGGGGTCTGGAAACACCATATATTTT.

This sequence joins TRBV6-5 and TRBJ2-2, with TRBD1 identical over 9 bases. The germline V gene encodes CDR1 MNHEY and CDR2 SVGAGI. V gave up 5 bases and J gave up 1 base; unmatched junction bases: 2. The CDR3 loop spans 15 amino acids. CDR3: CASSQGQGNTGELFF. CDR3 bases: TGTGCCAGCAGTCAGGGACAGGGGAACACCGGGGAGCTGTTTTTT.

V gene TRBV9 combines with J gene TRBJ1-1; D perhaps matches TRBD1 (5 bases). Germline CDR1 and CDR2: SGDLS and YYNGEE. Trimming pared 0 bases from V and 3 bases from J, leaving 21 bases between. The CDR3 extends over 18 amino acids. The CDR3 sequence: CASSVAEQPVGGDTEAFF. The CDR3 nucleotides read TGTGCCAGCAGCGTAGCAGAGCAGCCGGTCGGGGGGGACACTGAAGCTTTCTTT.

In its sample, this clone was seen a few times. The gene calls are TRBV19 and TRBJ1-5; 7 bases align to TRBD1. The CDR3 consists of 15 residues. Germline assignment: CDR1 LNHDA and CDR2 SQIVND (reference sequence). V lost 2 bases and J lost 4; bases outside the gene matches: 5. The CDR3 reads CASSIPDRVNQPQHF. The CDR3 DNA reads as TGTGCCAGTAGTATACCCGACAGGGTAAATCAGCCCCAGCATTTT.

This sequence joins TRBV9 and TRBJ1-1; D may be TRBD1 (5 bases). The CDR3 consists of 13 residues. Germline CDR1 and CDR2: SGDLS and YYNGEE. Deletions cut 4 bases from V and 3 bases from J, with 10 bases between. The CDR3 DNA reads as TGTGCCAGCAGCCCCAGGGTAGACACTGAAGCTTTCTTT. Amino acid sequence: CASSPRVDTEAFF. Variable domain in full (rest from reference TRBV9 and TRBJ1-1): DSGVTQTPKHLITATGQRVTLRCSPRSGDLSVYWYQQSLDQGLQFLIQYYNGEERAKGNILERFSAQQFPDLHSELNLSSLELGDSALYFCASSPRVDTEAFFGQGTRLTVV.